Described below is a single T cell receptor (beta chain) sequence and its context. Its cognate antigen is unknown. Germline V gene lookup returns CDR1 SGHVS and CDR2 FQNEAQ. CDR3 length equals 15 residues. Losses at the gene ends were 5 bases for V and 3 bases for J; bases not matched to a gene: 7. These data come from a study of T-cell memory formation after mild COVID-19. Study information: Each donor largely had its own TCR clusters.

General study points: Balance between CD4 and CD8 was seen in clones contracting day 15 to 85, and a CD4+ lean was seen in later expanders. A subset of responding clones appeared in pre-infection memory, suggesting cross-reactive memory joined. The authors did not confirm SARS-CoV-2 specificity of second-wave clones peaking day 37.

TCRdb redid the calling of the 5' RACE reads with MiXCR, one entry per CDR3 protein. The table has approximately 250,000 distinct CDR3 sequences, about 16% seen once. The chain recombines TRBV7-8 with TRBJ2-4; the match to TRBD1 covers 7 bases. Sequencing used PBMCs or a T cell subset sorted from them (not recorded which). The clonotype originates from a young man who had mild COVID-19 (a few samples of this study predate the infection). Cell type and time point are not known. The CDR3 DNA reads TGTGCCAGCAGCGTAGGGGACAGCGACAAAAACATTCAGTACTTC. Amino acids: CASSVGDSDKNIQYF.